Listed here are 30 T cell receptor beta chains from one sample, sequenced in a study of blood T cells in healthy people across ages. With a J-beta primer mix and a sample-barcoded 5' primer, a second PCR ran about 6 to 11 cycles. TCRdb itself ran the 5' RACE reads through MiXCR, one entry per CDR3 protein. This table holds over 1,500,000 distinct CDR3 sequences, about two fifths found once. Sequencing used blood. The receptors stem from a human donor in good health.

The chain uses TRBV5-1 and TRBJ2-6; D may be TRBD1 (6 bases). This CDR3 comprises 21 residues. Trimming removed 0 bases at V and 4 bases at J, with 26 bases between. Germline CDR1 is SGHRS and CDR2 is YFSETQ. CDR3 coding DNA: TGCGCCAGCAGCTTGGGATTTCCGGACAGCAACGATCGGGCGGGGGCCAACGTCCTGACTTTC. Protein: CASSLGFPDSNDRAGANVLTF.

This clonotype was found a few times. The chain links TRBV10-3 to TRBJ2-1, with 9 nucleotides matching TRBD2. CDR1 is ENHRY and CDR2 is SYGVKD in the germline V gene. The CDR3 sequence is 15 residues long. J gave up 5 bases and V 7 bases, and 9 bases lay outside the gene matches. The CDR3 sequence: CAIKRLAGDDNEQFF. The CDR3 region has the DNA TGTGCCATCAAAAGGTTAGCGGGGGATGACAATGAGCAGTTCTTC.

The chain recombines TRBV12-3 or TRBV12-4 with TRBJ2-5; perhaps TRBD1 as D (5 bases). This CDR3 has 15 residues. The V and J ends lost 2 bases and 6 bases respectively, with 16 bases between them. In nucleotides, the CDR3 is TGTGCCAGCAGTTTAATCCAAGGGGCTTCGAAGACCCAGTACTTC. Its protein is CASSLIQGASKTQYF.

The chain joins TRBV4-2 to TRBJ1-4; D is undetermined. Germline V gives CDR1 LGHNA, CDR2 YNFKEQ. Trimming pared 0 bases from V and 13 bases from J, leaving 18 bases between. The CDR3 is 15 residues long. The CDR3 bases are TGTGCCAGCAGCCAAGAAGATTCCGAAGTAGAGGGACTGTTTTTT. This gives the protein CASSQEDSEVEGLFF.

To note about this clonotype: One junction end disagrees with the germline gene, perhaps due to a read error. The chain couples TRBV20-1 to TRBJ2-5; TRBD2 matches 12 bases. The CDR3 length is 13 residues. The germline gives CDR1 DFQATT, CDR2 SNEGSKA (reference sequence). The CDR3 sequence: CSPSGGAMETQYF. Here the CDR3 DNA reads TGCAGTCCTAGCGGGGGGGCGATGGAGACCCAGTACTTC.

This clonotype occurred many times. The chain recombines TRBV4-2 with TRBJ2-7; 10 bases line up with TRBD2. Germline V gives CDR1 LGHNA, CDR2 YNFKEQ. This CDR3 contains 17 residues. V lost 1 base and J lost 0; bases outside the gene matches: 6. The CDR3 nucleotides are TGTGCCAGCAGCCAAGTGACAACTAGCGGGGCCTCCTACGAGCAGTACTTC. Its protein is CASSQVTTSGASYEQYF.

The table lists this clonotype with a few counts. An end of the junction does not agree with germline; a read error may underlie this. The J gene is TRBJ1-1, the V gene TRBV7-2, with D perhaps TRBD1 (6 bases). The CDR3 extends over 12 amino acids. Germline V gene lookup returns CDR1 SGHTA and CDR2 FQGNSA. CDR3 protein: CAGSPSYRVAFF. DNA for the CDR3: TGTGCCGGCAGCCCCTCCTACAGGGTAGCTTTCTTT.

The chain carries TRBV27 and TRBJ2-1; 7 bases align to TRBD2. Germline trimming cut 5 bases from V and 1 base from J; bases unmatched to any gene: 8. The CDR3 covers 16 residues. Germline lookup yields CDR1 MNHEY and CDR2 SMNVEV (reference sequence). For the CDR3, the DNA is TGTGCCAGCAGTCCAACTCGGGGGGATTCCTACAATGAGCAGTTCTTC. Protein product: CASSPTRGDSYNEQFF.

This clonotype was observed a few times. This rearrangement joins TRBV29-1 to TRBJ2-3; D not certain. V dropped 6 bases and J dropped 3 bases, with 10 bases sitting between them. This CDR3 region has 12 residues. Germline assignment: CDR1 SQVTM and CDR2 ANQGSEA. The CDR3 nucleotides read TGCAGCGTAACGACTCTTACAGATACGCAGTATTTT. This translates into CSVTTLTDTQYF.

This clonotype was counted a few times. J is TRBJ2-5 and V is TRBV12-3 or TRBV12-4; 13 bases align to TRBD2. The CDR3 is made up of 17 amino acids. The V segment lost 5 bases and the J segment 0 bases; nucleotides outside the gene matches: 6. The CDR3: CASSPGLAGANQETQYF. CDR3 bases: TGTGCCAGCAGTCCCGGACTAGCGGGGGCGAACCAAGAGACCCAGTACTTC.

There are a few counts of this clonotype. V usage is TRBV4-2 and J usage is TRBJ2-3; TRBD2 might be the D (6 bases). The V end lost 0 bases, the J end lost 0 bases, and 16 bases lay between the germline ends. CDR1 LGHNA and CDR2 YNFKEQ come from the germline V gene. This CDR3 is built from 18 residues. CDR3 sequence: CASSQDPPAGGSTDTQYF. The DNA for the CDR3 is TGTGCCAGCAGCCAAGATCCCCCAGCGGGCGGGAGCACAGATACGCAGTATTTT.

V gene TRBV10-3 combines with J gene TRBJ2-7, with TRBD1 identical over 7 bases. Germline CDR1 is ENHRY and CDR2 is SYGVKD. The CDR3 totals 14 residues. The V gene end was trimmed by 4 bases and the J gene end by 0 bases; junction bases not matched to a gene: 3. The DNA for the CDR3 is TGTGCCATCAGTGGCTACAGGGGCTCCTACGAGCAGTACTTC. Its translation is CAISGYRGSYEQYF.

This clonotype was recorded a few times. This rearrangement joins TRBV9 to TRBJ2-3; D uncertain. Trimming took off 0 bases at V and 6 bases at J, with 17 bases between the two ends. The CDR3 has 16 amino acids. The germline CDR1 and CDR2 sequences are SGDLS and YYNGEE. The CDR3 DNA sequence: TGTGCCAGCAGCGTAGCCCCGGCCTTACTGGGTGATACGCAGTATTTT. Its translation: CASSVAPALLGDTQYF.

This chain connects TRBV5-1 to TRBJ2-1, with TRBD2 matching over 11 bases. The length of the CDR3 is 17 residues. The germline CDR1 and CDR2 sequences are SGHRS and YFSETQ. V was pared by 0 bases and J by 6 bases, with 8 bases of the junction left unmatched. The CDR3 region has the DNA TGCGCCAGCAGCTTGGTGCTAGCGGGGGGTTTGCTCAATGAGCAGTTCTTC. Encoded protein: CASSLVLAGGLLNEQFF.

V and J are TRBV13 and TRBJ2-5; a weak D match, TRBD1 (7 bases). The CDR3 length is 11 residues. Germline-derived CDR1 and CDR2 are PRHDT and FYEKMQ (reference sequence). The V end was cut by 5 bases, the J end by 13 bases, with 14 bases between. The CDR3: CASSGGGARYF. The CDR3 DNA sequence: TGTGCCAGCAGCGGAGGGGGCGCTCGGTACTTC.

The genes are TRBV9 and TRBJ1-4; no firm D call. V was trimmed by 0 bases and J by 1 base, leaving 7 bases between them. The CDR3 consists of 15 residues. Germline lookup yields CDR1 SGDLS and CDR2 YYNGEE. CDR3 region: CASSVDGVTNEKLFF. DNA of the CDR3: TGTGCCAGCAGCGTAGATGGGGTAACTAATGAAAAACTGTTTTTT.

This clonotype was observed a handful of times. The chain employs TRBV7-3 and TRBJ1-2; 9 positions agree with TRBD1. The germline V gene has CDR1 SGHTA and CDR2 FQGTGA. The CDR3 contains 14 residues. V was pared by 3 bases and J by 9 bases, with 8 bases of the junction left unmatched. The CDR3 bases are TGTGCCAGCAGCTTCGGGACAGGGTCCCAGAGCTACACCTTC. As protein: CASSFGTGSQSYTF.

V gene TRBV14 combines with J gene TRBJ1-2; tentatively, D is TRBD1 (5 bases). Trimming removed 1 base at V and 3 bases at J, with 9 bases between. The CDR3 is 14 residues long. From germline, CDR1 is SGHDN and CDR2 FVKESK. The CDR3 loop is CASSQAGRHYGYTF. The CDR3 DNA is TGTGCCAGCAGCCAAGCGGGACGACACTATGGCTACACCTTC.

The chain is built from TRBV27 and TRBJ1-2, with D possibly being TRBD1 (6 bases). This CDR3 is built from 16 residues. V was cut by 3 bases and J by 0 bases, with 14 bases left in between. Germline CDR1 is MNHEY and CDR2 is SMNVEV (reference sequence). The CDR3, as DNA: TGTGCCAGCAGTTTGCCCCACAGGGAATCTAACTATGGCTACACCTTC. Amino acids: CASSLPHRESNYGYTF.

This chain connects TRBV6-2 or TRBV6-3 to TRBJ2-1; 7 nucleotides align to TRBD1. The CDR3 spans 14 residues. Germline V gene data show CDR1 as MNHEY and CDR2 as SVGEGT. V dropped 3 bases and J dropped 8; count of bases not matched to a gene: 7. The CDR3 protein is CASSYTRGIDEQFF. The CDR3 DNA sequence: TGTGCCAGCAGTTATACCAGGGGGATCGATGAGCAGTTCTTC.

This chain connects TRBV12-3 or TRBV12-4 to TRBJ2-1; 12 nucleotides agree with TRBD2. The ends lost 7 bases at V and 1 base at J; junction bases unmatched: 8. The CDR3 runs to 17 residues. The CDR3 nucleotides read TGTGCCAGCAAAGCCCCTAGCGGGGGGGCTTCCTACAATGAGCAGTTCTTC. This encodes CASKAPSGGASYNEQFF.

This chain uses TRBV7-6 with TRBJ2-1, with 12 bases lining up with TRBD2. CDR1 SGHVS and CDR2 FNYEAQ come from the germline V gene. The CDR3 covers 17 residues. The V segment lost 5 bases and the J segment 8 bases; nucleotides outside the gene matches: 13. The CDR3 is CASSLPTSGGHRDEQFF. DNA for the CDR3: TGTGCCAGCAGCCTACCGACTAGCGGGGGCCACCGGGATGAGCAGTTCTTC.

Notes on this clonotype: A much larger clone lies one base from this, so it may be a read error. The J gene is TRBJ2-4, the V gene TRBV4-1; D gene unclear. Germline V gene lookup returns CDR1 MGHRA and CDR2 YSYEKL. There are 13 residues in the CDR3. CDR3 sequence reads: CASGQDRAPIQYF. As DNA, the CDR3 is TGCGCCAGCGGCCAAGATAGGGCCCCCATTCAGTACTTC.

CDR3: CSVESLRDRGRGGYTF. The CDR3 coding sequence is TGCAGCGTTGAAAGCCTCCGGGACAGGGGAAGGGGTGGCTACACCTTC. V and J are TRBV29-1 and TRBJ1-2; 10 bases agree with TRBD1. Trimming at V came to 2 bases and at J to 7 bases, leaving 13 bases not matched to a gene. The CDR3 loop spans 16 amino acids. Germline loops: CDR1 SQVTM, CDR2 ANQGSEA.

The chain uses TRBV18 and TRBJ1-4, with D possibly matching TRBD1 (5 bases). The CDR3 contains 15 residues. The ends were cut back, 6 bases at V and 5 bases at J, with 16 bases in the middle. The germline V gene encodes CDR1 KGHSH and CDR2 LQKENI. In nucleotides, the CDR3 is TGTGCCAGCTCGACCAGTGGGACTGCAAATGAAAAACTGTTTTTT. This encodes CASSTSGTANEKLFF. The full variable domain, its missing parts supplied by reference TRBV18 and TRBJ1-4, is NAGVMQNPRHLVRRRGQEARLRCSPMKGHSHVYWYRQLPEEGLKFMVYLQKENIIDESGMPKERFSAEFPKEGPSILRIQQVVRGDSAAYFCASSTSGTANEKLFFGSGTQLSVL.

In DNA, the CDR3 is TGTGCCAGCAGCTCAACTGGGACTAGCGGGGGGGCCACAGATACGCAGTATTTT. Amino acid sequence: CASSSTGTSGGATDTQYF. This chain connects TRBV11-2 to TRBJ2-3; 16 bases fit TRBD2. V lost 4 bases to trimming and J lost 2 bases; unmatched junction nucleotides: 6. Germline V gives CDR1 SGHAT, CDR2 FQNNGV. The CDR3 spans 18 residues.

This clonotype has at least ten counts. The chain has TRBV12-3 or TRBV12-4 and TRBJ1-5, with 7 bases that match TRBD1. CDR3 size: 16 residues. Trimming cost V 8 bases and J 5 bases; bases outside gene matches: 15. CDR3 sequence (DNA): TGTGCCAGCTGGGGGGGAGGGGGCGCGTGGGATCAGCCCCAGCATTTT. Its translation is CASWGGGGAWDQPQHF.

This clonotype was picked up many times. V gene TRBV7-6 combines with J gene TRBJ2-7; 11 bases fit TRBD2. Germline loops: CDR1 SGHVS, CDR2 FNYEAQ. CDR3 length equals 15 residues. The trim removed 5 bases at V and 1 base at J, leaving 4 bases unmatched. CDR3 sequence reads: CASSPTSGASYEQYF. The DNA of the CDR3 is TGTGCCAGCAGCCCGACTAGCGGGGCATCCTACGAGCAGTACTTC.

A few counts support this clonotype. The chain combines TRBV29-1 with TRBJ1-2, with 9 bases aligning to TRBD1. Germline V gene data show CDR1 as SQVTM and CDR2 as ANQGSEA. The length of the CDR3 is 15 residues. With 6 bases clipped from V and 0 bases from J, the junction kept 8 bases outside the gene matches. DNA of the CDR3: TGCAGCGTAGCGGACAGGGGTCTATCTAACTATGGCTACACCTTC. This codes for CSVADRGLSNYGYTF.

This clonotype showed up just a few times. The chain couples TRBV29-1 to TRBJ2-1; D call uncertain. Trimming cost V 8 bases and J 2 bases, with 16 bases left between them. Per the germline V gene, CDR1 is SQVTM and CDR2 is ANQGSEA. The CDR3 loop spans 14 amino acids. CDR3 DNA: TGCAGCACAGCGACCCTCAAGGCCTACAATGAGCAGTTCTTC. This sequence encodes CSTATLKAYNEQFF.